This T cell receptor beta chain was identified in a study of OX40 agonist ivuxolimab in advanced cancers. Across the study: The dose-escalation cohort had hepatocellular carcinoma, melanoma, renal cell or head and neck cancer.

General study points: In the 0.1-3.0 mg/kg groups, partial responders showed among the lowest expansion. Fewer expanded clones were found on average in CD4+ than in CD8+ T cells.

The CDR3 is made up of 17 amino acids. V was clipped by 4 bases and J by 0 bases, with 16 bases between them. Germline lookup yields CDR1 MDHEN and CDR2 SYDVKM. Clones were read by immunoSEQ multiplex PCR, and TCRdb kept only the in-frame ones, dropping some. The sample holds 95,000 to 150,000 clones, 75% to 90% seen once. Turning to this clone: Its matching antigen is unknown.

Sequenced here: CD4+ or CD8+ T cells sorted from blood, sampled in a trial of the OX40 agonist ivuxolimab. The chain is built from TRBV28 and TRBJ2-4; either TRBD1 or TRBD2 may supply D (7 bases each). The sequence was collected from an adult with an advanced solid tumor such as melanoma, head and neck, liver or kidney cancer. CDR3 DNA sequence: TGTGCCAGCAGTTCGGGGGAGGGGGCCCTAGCCAAAAACATTCAGTACTTC. This sequence encodes CASSSGEGALAKNIQYF.